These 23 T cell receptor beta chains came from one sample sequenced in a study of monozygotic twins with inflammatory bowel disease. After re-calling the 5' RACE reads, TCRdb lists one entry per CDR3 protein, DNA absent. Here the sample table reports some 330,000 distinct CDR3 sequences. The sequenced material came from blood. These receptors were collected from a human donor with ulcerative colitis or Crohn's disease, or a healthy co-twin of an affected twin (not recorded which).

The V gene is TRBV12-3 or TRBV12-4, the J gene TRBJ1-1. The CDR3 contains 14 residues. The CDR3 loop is CASSLAGGRTEAFF.

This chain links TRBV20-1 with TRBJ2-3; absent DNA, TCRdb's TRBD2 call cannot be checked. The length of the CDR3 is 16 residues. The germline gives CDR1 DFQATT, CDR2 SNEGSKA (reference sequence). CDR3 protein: CSARGPGGPGTDTQYF.

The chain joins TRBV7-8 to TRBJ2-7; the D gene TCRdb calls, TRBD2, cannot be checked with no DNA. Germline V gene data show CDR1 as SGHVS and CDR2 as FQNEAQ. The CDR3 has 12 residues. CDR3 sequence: CASSPWGGEQYF.

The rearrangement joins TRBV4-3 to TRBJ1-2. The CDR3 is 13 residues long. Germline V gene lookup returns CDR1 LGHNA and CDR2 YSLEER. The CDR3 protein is CASSQDRGVDYTF.

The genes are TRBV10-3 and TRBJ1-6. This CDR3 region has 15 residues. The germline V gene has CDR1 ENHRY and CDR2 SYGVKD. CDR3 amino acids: CAISDGSSYNSPLHF.

The CDR3 sequence: CASSLGRSTSRGTGELFF. V gene TRBV5-1 combines with J gene TRBJ2-2. Per germline, CDR1 SGHRS and CDR2 YFSETQ. CDR3 length: 18 amino acids.

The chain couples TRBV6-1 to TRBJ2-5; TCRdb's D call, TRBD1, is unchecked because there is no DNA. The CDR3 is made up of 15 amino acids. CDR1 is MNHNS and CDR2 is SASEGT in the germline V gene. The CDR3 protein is CASKPGTGVPETQYF.

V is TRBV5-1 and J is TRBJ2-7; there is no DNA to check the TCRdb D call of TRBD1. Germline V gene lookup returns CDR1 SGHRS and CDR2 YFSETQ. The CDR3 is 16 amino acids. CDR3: CASSWEDRTGRKEQYF.

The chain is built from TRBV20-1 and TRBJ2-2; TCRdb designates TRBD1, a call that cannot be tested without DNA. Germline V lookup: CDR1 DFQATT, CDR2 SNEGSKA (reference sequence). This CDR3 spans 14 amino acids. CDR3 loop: CSAPRQGNTGELFF.

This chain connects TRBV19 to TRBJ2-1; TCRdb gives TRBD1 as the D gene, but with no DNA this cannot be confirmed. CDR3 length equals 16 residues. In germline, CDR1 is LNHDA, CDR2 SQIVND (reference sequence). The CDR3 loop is CASSTSGGGIYNEQFF.

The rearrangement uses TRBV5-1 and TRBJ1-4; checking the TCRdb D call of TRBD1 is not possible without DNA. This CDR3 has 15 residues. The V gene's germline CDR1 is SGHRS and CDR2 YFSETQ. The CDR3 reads CASSRQASTNEKLFF.

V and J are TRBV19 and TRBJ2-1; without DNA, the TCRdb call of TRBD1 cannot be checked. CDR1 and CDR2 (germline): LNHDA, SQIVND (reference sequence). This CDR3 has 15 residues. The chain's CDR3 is CASSRSTGAYNEQFF. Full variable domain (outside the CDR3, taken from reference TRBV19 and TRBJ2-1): DGGITQSPKYLFRKEGQNVTLSCEQNLNHDAMYWYRQDPGQGLRLIYYSQIVNDFQKGDIAEGYSVSREKKESFPLTVTSAQKNPTAFYLCASSRSTGAYNEQFFGPGTRLTVL.

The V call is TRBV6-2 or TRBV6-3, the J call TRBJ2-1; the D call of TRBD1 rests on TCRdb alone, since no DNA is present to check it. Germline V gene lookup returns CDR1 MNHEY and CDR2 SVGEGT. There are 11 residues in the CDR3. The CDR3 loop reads CASMRPPEQFF.

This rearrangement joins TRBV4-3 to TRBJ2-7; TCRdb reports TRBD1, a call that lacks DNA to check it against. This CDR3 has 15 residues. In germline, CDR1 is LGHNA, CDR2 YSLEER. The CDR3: CASSQGGRGPDEQYF.

The CDR3 reads CASSPGRVKTDTQYF. J is TRBJ2-3 and V is TRBV7-2; with no DNA, the TCRdb D assignment of TRBD2 cannot be verified. Germline CDR1 is SGHTA and CDR2 is FQGNSA. The CDR3 runs to 15 residues.

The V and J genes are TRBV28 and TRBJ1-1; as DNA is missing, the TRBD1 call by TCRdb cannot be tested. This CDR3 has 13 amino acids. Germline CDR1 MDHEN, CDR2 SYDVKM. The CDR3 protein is CASSLDSYTEAFF.

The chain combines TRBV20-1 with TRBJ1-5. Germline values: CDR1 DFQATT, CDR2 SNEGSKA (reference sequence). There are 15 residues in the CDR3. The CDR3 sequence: CSANRGRNSNQPQRF.

This chain's CDR3 is CASSLRRGGRDTQYF. The chain employs TRBV12-3 or TRBV12-4 and TRBJ2-3; checking the TCRdb D call of TRBD2 is not possible without DNA. The CDR3 contains 15 residues.

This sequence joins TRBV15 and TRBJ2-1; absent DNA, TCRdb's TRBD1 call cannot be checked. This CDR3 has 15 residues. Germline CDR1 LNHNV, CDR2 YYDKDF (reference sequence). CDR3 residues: CATSRGQGRYNEQFF.

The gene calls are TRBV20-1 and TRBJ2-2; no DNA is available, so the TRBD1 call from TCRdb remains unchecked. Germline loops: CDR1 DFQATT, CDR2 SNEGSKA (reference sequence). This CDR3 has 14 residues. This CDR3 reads CSSPSGVRSGELFF.

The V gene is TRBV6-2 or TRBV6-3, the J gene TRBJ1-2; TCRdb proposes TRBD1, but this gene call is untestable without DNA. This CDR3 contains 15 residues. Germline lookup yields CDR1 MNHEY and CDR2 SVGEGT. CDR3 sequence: CASSRASGGSDGYTF.

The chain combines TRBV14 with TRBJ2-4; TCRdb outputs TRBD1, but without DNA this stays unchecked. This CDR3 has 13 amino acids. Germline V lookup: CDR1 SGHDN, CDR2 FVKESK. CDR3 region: CASSQQIRGIQYF.

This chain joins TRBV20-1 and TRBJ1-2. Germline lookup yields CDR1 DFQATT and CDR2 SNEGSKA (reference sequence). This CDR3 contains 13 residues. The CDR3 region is CSAKGQANYGYTF.